A single sample gave rise to the 15 T cell receptor beta chains below, sequenced in a study of regulatory T cells in long-lasting Graves disease. iRepertoire HTBI primers and Arm-PCR of CDR3 regions built TCR beta libraries. TCRdb processed the multiplex PCR reads anew with MiXCR; each CDR3 protein has one entry. The sample lists hundreds of thousands of distinct CDR3 sequences; roughly 16% were seen once. Time point: newly diagnosed GD, antithyroid drugs for less than 3 months. TCR sequences were obtained from RNA taken from PBMCs. The same sample was also used in a study of T cells in Graves' hyperthyroidism and ophthalmopathy.

This sample comprised peripheral blood mononuclear cells (PBMCs), obtained at new diagnosis, from a patient treated with antithyroid drugs. The origin of the receptors is a woman aged 25 to 45 with Graves disease.

This clonotype was picked up many times. The chain couples TRBV5-8 to TRBJ2-5; D is perhaps TRBD1 (5 bases). Trimming stripped 3 bases from V and 0 bases from J, with 18 bases between. CDR3 length equals 17 residues. CDR1 and CDR2 (germline): SGHTS, YDEGEE. CDR3: CASSSAMGWGYQETQYF. CDR3 sequence (DNA): TGTGCCAGCAGCTCGGCCATGGGATGGGGCTACCAAGAGACCCAGTACTTC.

This clonotype came up many times. The gene calls are TRBV12-3 or TRBV12-4 and TRBJ2-1; 7 positions match TRBD1. The V segment lost 5 bases and the J segment 5 bases; nucleotides outside the gene matches: 3. The CDR3 totals 13 residues. In nucleotides, the CDR3 is TGTGCCAGCAGTGGGGACAGAGACAATGAGCAGTTCTTC. This sequence encodes CASSGDRDNEQFF.

A remark on this clonotype: A far more abundant clone sits one base away, making this likely a read error. This chain joins TRBV2 and TRBJ2-1; tentative D call: TRBD2 (5 bases). Germline V CDR1 and CDR2: SNHLY, FYNNEI. V lost 8 bases, J lost 13 bases, and 18 bases lay in between. The CDR3 sequence is 12 residues long. The CDR3 DNA is TGTGCCAGCGTCGGTCTCGGGGAGACCCAGTTCTTC. This encodes CASVGLGETQFF.

This clonotype is a singleton in its sample. A much bigger clone sits one base away, suggesting this may be a read error. This chain uses TRBV2 with TRBJ1-2, with 8 bases matching TRBD1. Germline V gene data show CDR1 as SNHLY and CDR2 as FYNNEI. This CDR3 comprises 15 residues. The CDR3 DNA sequence: TGTACCAGCAGTGAAGCCCGGACAGGGAGCTATGGCTACACCTTC. This encodes CTSSEARTGSYGYTF.

This clonotype has a count of ten or more. The rearrangement links TRBV28 to TRBJ2-5, with D uncertain. Per the germline V gene, CDR1 is MDHEN and CDR2 is SYDVKM. CDR3 length equals 12 residues. Deletions cut 4 bases from V and 5 bases from J, with 8 bases between. The CDR3 nucleotides read TGTGCCAGCAGTTCCGAGTGGGAGACCCAGTACTTC. It encodes CASSSEWETQYF. The variable domain in full, with the rest retrieved from reference TRBV28 and TRBJ2-5, is DVKVTQSSRYLVKRTGEKVFLECVQDMDHENMFWYRQDPGLGLRLIYFSYDVKMKEKGDIPEGYSVSREKKERFSLILESASTNQTSMYLCASSSEWETQYFGPGTRLLVL.

This clonotype was recorded many times. The rearrangement uses TRBV2 and TRBJ2-3, with D perhaps matching TRBD2 (8 bases). Per the germline V gene, CDR1 is SNHLY and CDR2 is FYNNEI. Trimming shortened V by 6 bases and J by 14 bases, and 18 bases separated the two germline ends. The length of the CDR3 is 12 residues. The CDR3 protein is CASRPGGLVLYF. CDR3 sequence (DNA): TGTGCCAGCAGGCCAGGGGGACTAGTTCTGTATTTT.

This clonotype has at least ten counts. This chain connects TRBV6-1 to TRBJ2-5; tentative D call: TRBD1 (6 bases). From germline, CDR1 is MNHNS and CDR2 SASEGT. The CDR3 consists of 13 residues. Trimming pared 10 bases from V and 3 bases from J, leaving 15 bases between. The CDR3 nucleotides read TGTGCCAATCCTCGTTGGACAGAAGAGACCCAGTACTTC. Its protein product is CANPRWTEETQYF.

This clonotype has a count of ten or more. The chain combines TRBV6-1 with TRBJ1-2, with 10 bases that match TRBD1. V lost 7 bases to trimming and J lost 0 bases; unmatched junction nucleotides: 11. The germline CDR1 and CDR2 sequences are MNHNS and SASEGT. The CDR3 consists of 17 residues. The CDR3 region is CASTAGQGRTANYGYTF. DNA for the CDR3: TGTGCCAGCACCGCGGGACAGGGGCGTACGGCTAACTATGGCTACACCTTC.

This clonotype was recorded many times. CDR3 DNA sequence: TGTGCCAGCAGCACTGGGACTAGCTTAGAATCCTACAATGAGCAGTTCTTC. Protein product: CASSTGTSLESYNEQFF. This chain joins TRBV12-3 or TRBV12-4 and TRBJ2-1, with TRBD2 matching 9 bases. CDR3 length: 17 amino acids. J gave up 1 base and V 6 bases, and 10 bases lay outside the gene matches.

This clonotype was seen many times. The chain links TRBV30 to TRBJ1-1; TRBD1 matches 8 bases. J was trimmed by 4 bases and V by 4 bases; bases with no gene match: 5. Germline assignment: CDR1 GTSNPN and CDR2 SVGIG (reference sequence). The CDR3 contains 13 residues. DNA of the CDR3: TGTGCCTGGAACAGGGGGGCTATCACTGAAGCTTTCTTT. The encoded protein is CAWNRGAITEAFF.

This clonotype was observed many times. The chain uses TRBV20-1 and TRBJ2-7; the D is unclear. CDR3 length: 14 residues. The V gene's germline CDR1 is DFQATT and CDR2 SNEGSKA (reference sequence). V was pared by 6 bases and J by 2 bases, with 17 bases between. The CDR3 region is CSAALPTPPYEQYF. DNA of the CDR3: TGCAGTGCCGCCCTACCGACACCTCCCTACGAGCAGTACTTC.

This clonotype was found many times. The chain employs TRBV20-1 and TRBJ2-2; TRBD2 matches at 9 bases. Germline lookup yields CDR1 DFQATT and CDR2 SNEGSKA (reference sequence). CDR3 length equals 15 residues. V lost 2 bases, J lost 7 bases, and 8 bases stayed unmatched. In nucleotides, the CDR3 is TGCAGTGCTAGACCTAGCGGGATGCGACACGGGGAGCTGTTTTTT. Its protein is CSARPSGMRHGELFF.

The chain links TRBV19 to TRBJ1-3; D not resolved. The CDR3 has 13 amino acids. V lost 7 bases to trimming and J lost 4 bases, with 11 bases between them. The germline gives CDR1 LNHDA, CDR2 SQIVND (reference sequence). Here the CDR3 DNA reads TGTGCCAGTAAGGAAAATTACGGAAACACCATATATTTT. Translation: CASKENYGNTIYF. Complete variable domain (other parts from reference TRBV19 and TRBJ1-3): DGGITQSPKYLFRKEGQNVTLSCEQNLNHDAMYWYRQDPGQGLRLIYYSQIVNDFQKGDIAEGYSVSREKKESFPLTVTSAQKNPTAFYLCASKENYGNTIYFGEGSWLTVV.

The chain uses TRBV27 and TRBJ2-5, with D unclear. Looked up from germline, CDR1 is MNHEY and CDR2 is SMNVEV (reference sequence). The ends were cut back, 6 bases at V and 6 bases at J, with 17 bases in the middle. The CDR3 loop spans 14 amino acids. As DNA, the CDR3 is TGTGCCAGCAGCCCTCGCACCCCTGGGCAGACCCAGTACTTC. It is translated as CASSPRTPGQTQYF.

This clonotype was seen a few times. The chain combines TRBV19 with TRBJ2-5, with 9 positions matching TRBD2. After removal of 7 bases from V and 8 bases from J, the junction contained 5 bases not matched to a gene. Germline lookup yields CDR1 LNHDA and CDR2 SQIVND (reference sequence). The CDR3 is made up of 12 amino acids. DNA for the CDR3: TGTGCCAGTATGGATAGCGGGAGTACCCAGTACTTC. Protein product: CASMDSGSTQYF. The full variable domain, rest sourced from reference TRBV19 and TRBJ2-5, is DGGITQSPKYLFRKEGQNVTLSCEQNLNHDAMYWYRQDPGQGLRLIYYSQIVNDFQKGDIAEGYSVSREKKESFPLTVTSAQKNPTAFYLCASMDSGSTQYFGPGTRLLVL.